Below, 32 T cell receptor beta chains from the same sample are listed, as sequenced in a study of T cell changes during pregnancy in multiple sclerosis. The table came from immunoSEQ multiplex PCR; TCRdb's copy has only in-frame clones and leaves some out. The sample yields approximately 98,000 clones, about 91% seen once. The specimen comprised peripheral blood, sampled after pregnancy. The receptors shown here come from a female donor in good health, enrolled as a control in a pregnancy study.

V gene TRBV6-5 combines with J gene TRBJ2-3; 7 positions match TRBD2. The CDR3 extends over 15 amino acids. Looked up from germline, CDR1 is MNHEY and CDR2 is SVGAGI. Trimming took 6 bases from V and 3 from J; bases not matched to a gene: 9. The CDR3, as DNA: TGTGCCAGCAGCCACCTAGCGGCGAGAACAGATACGCAGTATTTT. Protein: CASSHLAARTDTQYF.

This clone was seen more than once but under ten times. The chain combines TRBV5-1 with TRBJ1-1; 7 nucleotides agree with TRBD1. The germline V gene encodes CDR1 SGHRS and CDR2 YFSETQ. V shed 2 bases and J 8 bases; nucleotides not matched to a gene: 6. The CDR3 consists of 13 residues. The CDR3 loop reads CASSFGQEGEAFF. Here the CDR3 DNA reads TGCGCCAGCAGCTTTGGACAGGAAGGAGAAGCTTTCTTT.

The gene calls are TRBV30 and TRBJ2-3; 10 nucleotides match TRBD2. The CDR3 contains 16 residues. V gave up 0 bases and J gave up 2 bases; unmatched junction bases: 5. Per germline, CDR1 GTSNPN and CDR2 SVGIG (reference sequence). The CDR3 sequence is CAWSVGAGGTTDTQYF. DNA for the CDR3: TGTGCCTGGAGTGTAGGAGCGGGGGGGACCACAGATACGCAGTATTTT.

The table lists this clone with a count of one. CDR3 region: CASRRMAATYEQYF. In nucleotides, the CDR3 is TGCGCCAGCAGACGGATGGCGGCGACCTACGAGCAGTACTTC. The V and J genes are TRBV5-1 and TRBJ2-7; D unresolved. Trimming stripped 5 bases from V and 2 bases from J, with 14 bases between. Germline-derived CDR1 and CDR2 are SGHRS and YFSETQ. The CDR3 consists of 14 residues.

The chain joins TRBV11-2 to TRBJ2-7, with 7 bases lining up with TRBD2. The CDR3 is made up of 15 amino acids. Looked up from germline, CDR1 is SGHAT and CDR2 is FQNNGV. Trimming at V came to 4 bases and at J to 0 bases, leaving 6 bases not matched to a gene. Here the CDR3 reads CASSSPGLYSYEQYF. For the CDR3, the DNA is TGTGCCAGCAGCTCACCGGGACTATACTCCTACGAGCAGTACTTC.

The chain is built from TRBV7-8 and TRBJ1-3, with D tentatively TRBD1 (5 bases). Germline V gene sequence: CDR1 SGHVS, CDR2 FQNEAQ. Trimming shortened V by 2 bases and J by 0 bases, and 14 bases separated the two germline ends. This CDR3 contains 17 residues. The CDR3 is CASSLIDRGSSGNTIYF. As DNA, the CDR3 is TGTGCCAGCAGCTTAATAGATAGGGGATCCTCTGGAAACACCATATATTTT.

The rearrangement links TRBV12-5 to TRBJ1-4, with 9 bases that match TRBD1. Germline V gene sequence: CDR1 LGHNT, CDR2 FRNRAP. V was pared by 2 bases and J by 0 bases, with 19 bases of the junction left unmatched. This CDR3 region has 22 residues. Here the CDR3 DNA reads TGTGCTAGTGGTTTGCTTGTGTTCTGGGGACAGGGAAGTCAACCAACTAATGAAAAACTGTTTTTT. Protein sequence: CASGLLVFWGQGSQPTNEKLFF.

V is TRBV6-5 and J is TRBJ2-1; 12 nucleotides agree with TRBD2. Trimming removed 2 bases from V and 9 bases from J; junction bases left unmatched: 8. This CDR3 is built from 16 residues. CDR1 and CDR2 (germline): MNHEY, SVGAGI. The CDR3 loop is CASSYTTTSGRREQFF. In DNA form, the CDR3 reads TGTGCCAGCAGTTACACTACGACTAGCGGGAGACGTGAGCAGTTCTTC.

The chain has TRBV4-2 and TRBJ2-7; D is possibly TRBD1 (6 bases). The CDR3 sequence is 14 residues long. V lost 1 base and J lost 5, with 12 bases in between. Germline CDR1 reads LGHNA; CDR2 reads YNFKEQ. CDR3 DNA: TGTGCCAGCAGCCAAGCGACAGGCGTGGACGAGCAGTACTTC. Amino acids: CASSQATGVDEQYF.

CDR3 bases: TGTGCCAGCAGCTTGGGGGGGAACACCGGGGAGCTGTTTTTT. It specifies CASSLGGNTGELFF. The chain employs TRBV11-3 and TRBJ2-2, with D possibly TRBD2 on 6 matching bases. CDR3 length: 14 residues. V lost 3 bases and J lost 1, with 6 bases in between. In germline, CDR1 is SGHNT, CDR2 YENEEA.

The V gene is TRBV5-6, the J gene TRBJ2-3, with 16 bases that match TRBD2. In germline, CDR1 is SGHDT, CDR2 YYEEEE. There are 19 residues in the CDR3. The V segment lost 1 base and the J segment 2 bases; nucleotides outside the gene matches: 7. In DNA form, the CDR3 reads TGTGCCAGCAGCTTGTCTCCCGGGACTAGCGGGAGGGTCACAGATACGCAGTATTTT. Its protein product is CASSLSPGTSGRVTDTQYF.

This rearrangement joins TRBV7-6 to TRBJ2-7; TRBD1 matches 11 bases. This CDR3 region has 16 residues. Germline CDR1 is SGHVS and CDR2 is FNYEAQ. The V segment lost 4 bases and the J segment 6 bases; nucleotides outside the gene matches: 11. As DNA, the CDR3 is TGTGCCAGCAGCTCCCGGATGGGGACAGGGGGATCCGAGCAGTACTTC. It codes for CASSSRMGTGGSEQYF.

The gene calls are TRBV11-2 and TRBJ1-1; 7 positions match TRBD1. With 3 bases clipped from V and 1 base from J, the junction kept 5 bases outside the gene matches. Germline V gives CDR1 SGHAT, CDR2 FQNNGV. This CDR3 is 15 amino acids long. The CDR3 DNA sequence: TGTGCCAGCAGCTTCATTGCAGGGGGGAACACTGAAGCTTTCTTT. Amino acid sequence: CASSFIAGGNTEAFF. Full variable domain (missing parts from reference TRBV11-2 and TRBJ1-1): EAGVAQSPRYKIIEKRQSVAFWCNPISGHATLYWYQQILGQGPKLLIQFQNNGVVDDSQLPKDRFSAERLKGVDSTLKIQPAKLEDSAVYLCASSFIAGGNTEAFFGQGTRLTVV.

The chain combines TRBV7-3 with TRBJ2-1; 7 bases are a match to TRBD2. The CDR3 is 14 residues long. Germline CDR1 reads SGHTA; CDR2 reads FQGTGA. V lost 2 bases to trimming and J lost 4 bases; unmatched junction nucleotides: 2. CDR3 protein: CASSLGGGYNEQFF. DNA for the CDR3: TGTGCCAGCAGCTTAGGGGGGGGTTACAATGAGCAGTTCTTC.

The chain couples TRBV7-3 to TRBJ2-1; tentatively, D is TRBD2 (5 bases). This CDR3 region has 15 residues. V lost 5 bases, J lost 1 base, and 12 bases lay in between. Germline V gene lookup returns CDR1 SGHTA and CDR2 FQGTGA. CDR3 amino acids: CASSPGLASYNEQFF. The DNA of the CDR3 is TGTGCCAGCAGCCCCGGGCTAGCATCCTACAATGAGCAGTTCTTC.

This chain uses TRBV11-3 with TRBJ1-1; 7 positions agree with TRBD1. Trimming removed 5 bases from V and 8 bases from J; junction bases left unmatched: 5. The length of the CDR3 is 12 residues. Per the germline V gene, CDR1 is SGHNT and CDR2 is YENEEA. The CDR3 region has the DNA TGTGCCAGCAGCCGCAGGGGGACCGAAGCTTTCTTT. Residues: CASSRRGTEAFF. The full variable domain, with the rest looked up from reference TRBV11-3 and TRBJ1-1, is EAGVVQSPRYKIIEKKQPVAFWCNPISGHNTLYWYLQNLGQGPELLIRYENEEAVDDSQLPKDRFSAERLKGVDSTLKIQPAELGDSAVYLCASSRRGTEAFFGQGTRLTVV.

The chain links TRBV7-2 to TRBJ2-1; D possibly corresponds to TRBD2 (5 bases). Germline V lookup: CDR1 SGHTA, CDR2 FQGNSA. Deletions cut 2 bases from V and 2 bases from J, with 16 bases between. The CDR3 consists of 17 residues. The CDR3 region is CASSLYSIEGTYNEQFF. CDR3 DNA: TGTGCCAGCAGCTTATATAGCATCGAGGGCACCTACAATGAGCAGTTCTTC.

The chain employs TRBV5-1 and TRBJ1-1; D not resolved. This CDR3 spans 14 amino acids. V lost 4 bases, J lost 1 base, and 11 bases lay in between. Germline-derived CDR1 and CDR2 are SGHRS and YFSETQ. CDR3 coding DNA: TGCGCCAGCAGCCTCAGGCTCGGGAACACTGAAGCTTTCTTT. This codes for CASSLRLGNTEAFF.

CDR3 in amino acids: CATSRDETGSTDTQYF. The CDR3 DNA sequence: TGTGCCACCAGCAGAGATGAGACAGGAAGCACAGATACGCAGTATTTT. The genes are TRBV15 and TRBJ2-3; maybe TRBD1 (6 bases). V was pared by 0 bases and J by 0 bases, with 10 bases between. CDR1 and CDR2 from the germline V gene are LNHNV and YYDKDF (reference sequence). This CDR3 contains 16 residues.

This clone was counted only a few times. The V call is TRBV28, the J call TRBJ1-3; TRBD1 aligns across 9 bases. Germline V lookup: CDR1 MDHEN, CDR2 SYDVKM. Germline trimming cut 4 bases from V and 4 bases from J; bases unmatched to any gene: 5. The CDR3 totals 15 residues. Here the CDR3 reads CASSSGQGGGNTIYF. In DNA form, the CDR3 reads TGTGCCAGCAGTTCGGGACAGGGTGGAGGAAACACCATATATTTT.

The chain joins TRBV5-8 to TRBJ1-2; D remains ambiguous. Trimming cost V 2 bases and J 7 bases, with 9 bases left between them. The CDR3 is made up of 12 amino acids. Looked up from germline, CDR1 is SGHTS and CDR2 is YDEGEE. CDR3 residues: CASSLPLSGYTF. The CDR3, as DNA: TGTGCCAGCAGCTTACCCCTCAGTGGCTACACCTTC.

The V call is TRBV7-9, the J call TRBJ1-2, with a tentative D call TRBD1 (5 bases). The germline V gene encodes CDR1 SEHNR and CDR2 FQNEAQ (reference sequence). The CDR3 loop spans 15 amino acids. Trimming left V 5 bases short and J 0 bases short, with 13 bases between. CDR3 region: CASSGGTDPNYGYTF. CDR3 nucleotides: TGTGCCAGCAGCGGGGGGACGGATCCTAACTATGGCTACACCTTC.

The rearrangement joins TRBV7-9 to TRBJ2-7; the match to TRBD2 covers 7 bases. The CDR3 has 15 amino acids. V lost 1 base and J lost 4; bases outside the gene matches: 7. CDR1 is SEHNR and CDR2 is FQNEAQ in the germline V gene (reference sequence). In DNA form, the CDR3 reads TGTGCCAGCAGCTTAGGAAGCGGGGTTTATTACGAGCAGTACTTC. It is translated as CASSLGSGVYYEQYF.

The rearrangement uses TRBV9 and TRBJ2-1; D gene ambiguous. V was cut by 1 base and J by 9 bases, with 11 bases left in between. Germline V gene data show CDR1 as SGDLS and CDR2 as YYNGEE. This CDR3 has 13 amino acids. Written as DNA, the CDR3 is TGTGCCAGCAGCGTATACTTCCCCGGTGAGCAGTTCTTC. This translates into CASSVYFPGEQFF.

This clone was detected a few times. The chain links TRBV30 to TRBJ1-1; D not resolved. Per the germline V gene, CDR1 is GTSNPN and CDR2 is SVGIG (reference sequence). Trimming shortened V by 3 bases and J by 6 bases, and 17 bases separated the two germline ends. This CDR3 is built from 14 residues. Written as DNA, the CDR3 is TGTGCCTGGAGCCCTCGGGGTTTTGACCCTGAAGCTTTCTTT. Residues: CAWSPRGFDPEAFF. The full variable domain, its missing parts supplied by reference TRBV30 and TRBJ1-1, is SQTIHQWPATLVQPVGSPLSLECTVEGTSNPNLYWYRQAAGRGLQLLFYSVGIGQISSEVPQNLSASRPQDRQFILSSKKLLLSDSGFYLCAWSPRGFDPEAFFGQGTRLTVV.

The chain has TRBV27 and TRBJ2-3; a possible D gene is TRBD2 (6 bases). This CDR3 is built from 19 residues. CDR1 and CDR2 from the germline V gene are MNHEY and SMNVEV (reference sequence). V was clipped by 3 bases and J by 0 bases, with 22 bases between them. DNA of the CDR3: TGTGCCAGCAGTTTCGACTTCCGCCTGACTAGACTCAGCACAGATACGCAGTATTTT. Translated, it gives CASSFDFRLTRLSTDTQYF.

The chain employs TRBV5-1 and TRBJ1-1, with 8 nucleotides matching TRBD1. Germline V lookup: CDR1 SGHRS, CDR2 YFSETQ. V shed 3 bases, J shed 5 bases, and the junction held 6 bases outside the gene matches. This CDR3 spans 14 amino acids. The CDR3 bases are TGCGCCAGCAGCTGGGACACAGGGGGGACTGAAGCTTTCTTT. Translating it yields CASSWDTGGTEAFF.

V usage is TRBV11-2 and J usage is TRBJ2-7; TRBD1 aligns across 9 bases. With 0 bases clipped from V and 4 bases from J, the junction kept 1 base outside the gene matches. Germline V CDR1 and CDR2: SGHAT, FQNNGV. The CDR3 runs 14 residues. The CDR3 sequence: CASSLDGTGYEQYF. Here the CDR3 DNA reads TGTGCCAGCAGCTTAGATGGGACAGGGTACGAGCAGTACTTC.

This rearrangement joins TRBV30 to TRBJ1-5; 7 bases are a match to TRBD1. The germline gives CDR1 GTSNPN, CDR2 SVGIG (reference sequence). The V and J ends lost 1 base and 1 base, in that order; junction bases with no gene match: 1. The CDR3 has 14 amino acids. The CDR3 region is CAWSAGGSNQPQHF. The CDR3 region has the DNA TGTGCCTGGAGTGCAGGGGGAAGCAATCAGCCCCAGCATTTT.

This clone was recorded at least ten times. The CDR3 nucleotides read TGTGCCAGCTTTTCCAGCTCCTACGAGCAGTACTTC. This sequence encodes CASFSSSYEQYF. The V gene is TRBV27, the J gene TRBJ2-7; D ambiguous. This CDR3 is 12 amino acids long. V was pared by 8 bases and J by 0 bases, with 8 bases between. CDR1 MNHEY and CDR2 SMNVEV come from the germline V gene (reference sequence).

The gene calls are TRBV15 and TRBJ1-4; perhaps TRBD1 as D (5 bases). V gave up 5 bases and J gave up 0 bases, with 13 bases separating them. The CDR3 has 16 amino acids. The germline CDR1 and CDR2 sequences are LNHNV and YYDKDF (reference sequence). Here the CDR3 DNA reads TGTGCCACCAGCGGATGGGGCCGTGCAACTAATGAAAAACTGTTTTTT. Its translation: CATSGWGRATNEKLFF. Complete variable domain (other parts from reference TRBV15 and TRBJ1-4): DAMVIQNPRYQVTQFGKPVTLSCSQTLNHNVMYWYQQKSSQAPKLLFHYYDKDFNNEADTPDNFQSRRPNTSFCFLDIRSPGLGDTAMYLCATSGWGRATNEKLFFGSGTQLSVL.

V is TRBV6-6 and J is TRBJ2-1, with TRBD2 matching 7 bases. The germline CDR1 and CDR2 sequences are MNHNY and SVGAGI (reference sequence). The CDR3 loop spans 15 amino acids. V shed 6 bases, J shed 6 bases, and the junction held 11 bases outside the gene matches. In nucleotides, the CDR3 is TGTGCCAGCAGATCTGATCGGACTAGACTCAATGAGCAGTTCTTC. Translation gives CASRSDRTRLNEQFF.